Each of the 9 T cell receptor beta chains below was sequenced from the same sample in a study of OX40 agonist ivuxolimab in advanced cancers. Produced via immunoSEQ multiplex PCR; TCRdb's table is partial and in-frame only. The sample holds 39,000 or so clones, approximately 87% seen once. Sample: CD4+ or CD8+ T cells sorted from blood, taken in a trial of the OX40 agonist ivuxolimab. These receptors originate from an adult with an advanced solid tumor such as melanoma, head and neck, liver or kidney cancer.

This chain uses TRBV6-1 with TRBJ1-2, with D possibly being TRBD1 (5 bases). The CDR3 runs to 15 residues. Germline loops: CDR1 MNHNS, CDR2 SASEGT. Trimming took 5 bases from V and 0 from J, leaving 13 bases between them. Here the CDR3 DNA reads TGTGCCAGCAGTCCCAACAGGCTCGCTAACTATGGCTACACCTTC. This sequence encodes CASSPNRLANYGYTF.

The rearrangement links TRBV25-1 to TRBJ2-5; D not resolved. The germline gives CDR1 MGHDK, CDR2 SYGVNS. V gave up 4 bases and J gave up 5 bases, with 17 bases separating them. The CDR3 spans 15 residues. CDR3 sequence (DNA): TGTGCCAGCAGTGCCCAGGCCGGATTAAGCGAGACCCAGTACTTC. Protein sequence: CASSAQAGLSETQYF.

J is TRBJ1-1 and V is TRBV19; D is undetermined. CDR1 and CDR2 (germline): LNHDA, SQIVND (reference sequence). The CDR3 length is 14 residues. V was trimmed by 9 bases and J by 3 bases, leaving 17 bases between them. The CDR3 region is CASDFGLVDTEAFF. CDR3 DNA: TGTGCCAGCGATTTTGGGTTGGTGGACACTGAAGCTTTCTTT.

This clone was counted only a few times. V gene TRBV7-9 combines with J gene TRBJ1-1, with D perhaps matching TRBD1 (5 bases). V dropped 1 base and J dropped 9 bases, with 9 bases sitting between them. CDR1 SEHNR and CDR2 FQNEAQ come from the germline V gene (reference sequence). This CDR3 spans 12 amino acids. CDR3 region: CASSLETAKAFF. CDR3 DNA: TGTGCCAGCAGCTTAGAGACAGCCAAAGCTTTCTTT.

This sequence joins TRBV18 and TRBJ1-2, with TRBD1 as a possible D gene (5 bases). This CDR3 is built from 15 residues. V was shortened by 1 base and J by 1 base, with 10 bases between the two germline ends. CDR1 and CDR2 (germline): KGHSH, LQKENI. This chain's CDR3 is CASSPLRGNNYGYTF. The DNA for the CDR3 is TGTGCCAGCTCACCACTTCGGGGCAATAACTATGGCTACACCTTC. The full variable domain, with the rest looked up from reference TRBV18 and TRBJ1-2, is NAGVMQNPRHLVRRRGQEARLRCSPMKGHSHVYWYRQLPEEGLKFMVYLQKENIIDESGMPKERFSAEFPKEGPSILRIQQVVRGDSAAYFCASSPLRGNNYGYTFGSGTRLTVV.

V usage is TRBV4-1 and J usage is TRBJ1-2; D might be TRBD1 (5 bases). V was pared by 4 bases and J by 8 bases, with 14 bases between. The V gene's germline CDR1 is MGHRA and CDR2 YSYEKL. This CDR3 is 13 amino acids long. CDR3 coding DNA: TGCGCCAGCAGCCTCACAGGAGCAGGAGGCTACACCTTC. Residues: CASSLTGAGGYTF.

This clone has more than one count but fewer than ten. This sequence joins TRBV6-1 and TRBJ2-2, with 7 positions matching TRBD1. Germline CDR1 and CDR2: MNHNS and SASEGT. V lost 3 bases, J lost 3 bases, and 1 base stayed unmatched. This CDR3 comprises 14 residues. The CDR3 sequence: CASSEGQYTGELFF. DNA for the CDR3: TGTGCCAGCAGTGAGGGACAGTACACCGGGGAGCTGTTTTTT.

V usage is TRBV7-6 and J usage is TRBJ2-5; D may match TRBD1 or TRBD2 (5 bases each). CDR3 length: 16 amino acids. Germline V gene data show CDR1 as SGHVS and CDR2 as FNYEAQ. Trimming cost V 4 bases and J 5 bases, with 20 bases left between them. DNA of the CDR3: TGTGCCAGCAGCTCCCGCAGGGACGGCGGCGGGGAGACCCAGTACTTC. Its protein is CASSSRRDGGGETQYF.

The DNA of the CDR3 is TGTGCCAGCAGCTTAAGGGGGTTAGACGCTTTCTTT. Amino acid sequence: CASSLRGLDAFF. The rearrangement links TRBV11-2 to TRBJ1-1, with a tentative D call TRBD1 (6 bases). This CDR3 has 12 residues. V lost 2 bases and J 11 bases, leaving 12 bases between the germline ends. Germline lookup yields CDR1 SGHAT and CDR2 FQNNGV.